A selection of T cell receptor beta chains follows, all from one sample in a study of blood T cell repertoires in COVID-19. Produced via immunoSEQ multiplex PCR; TCRdb's table is partial and in-frame only. This table holds approximately 100,000 clones, more than 70% found once. Sequenced: peripheral blood. These receptors were obtained from a woman of 80 years or more in a cohort sampled during active COVID-19. The CDR3 runs from the conserved cysteine through the conserved F or W. Each record gives: D gene, V gene, CDR3 length, J gene, clone size, CDR3 DNA, CDR3 protein. D genes are given only for firm matches. Rows give clone size only sometimes, using once, few, many, or a class for an expanded clone.

>TRBD1|TRBV18|12|TRBJ2-7|-
TGTGCCAGCTCGGGGGACAGCTACGAGCAGTACTTC
CASSGDSYEQYF
>TRBD2|TRBV10-3|15|TRBJ2-7|-
TGTGCCATCAGTGAGTCGAGCGGGGGCTCCTACGAGCAGTACTTC
CAISESSGGSYEQYF
>-|TRBV18|11|TRBJ2-2|-
TGTGCCAGCTCAGTAACCGGGGAGCTGTTTTTT
CASSVTGELFF
>-|TRBV11-2|20|TRBJ1-3|few
TGTGCCAGCAGCTTAGATCCTTTAGCGGGGGCCTTCCTCTCTGGAAACACCATATATTTT
CASSLDPLAGAFLSGNTIYF
>TRBD1|TRBV11-2|16|TRBJ1-2|once
TGTGCCAGCAGACCGGGACAGCACAGCCTTAACTATGGCTACACCTTC
CASRPGQHSLNYGYTF
>-|TRBV9|15|TRBJ2-2|-
TGTGCCAGCAGCGAAGAGGGCTACCGGGCCGGGGAGCTGTTTTTT
CASSEEGYRAGELFF
>-|TRBV12-3/TRBV12-4|13|TRBJ2-5|-
TGTGCCAGCAGTTTAGGTCAGGGGAAGACCCAGTACTTC
CASSLGQGKTQYF
>-|TRBV3-1/TRBV3-2|15|TRBJ1-1|-
TGTGCCAGCAGCCAAGTCCCCGAGAGGAACACTGAAGCTTTCTTT
CASSQVPERNTEAFF
>TRBD2|TRBV24-1|17|TRBJ2-2|-
TGTGCCACCAGTGACCTTCGGACTAGCGGGAGTACCGGGGAGCTGTTTTTT
CATSDLRTSGSTGELFF
>-|TRBV20-1|10|TRBJ1-2|-
TGCAGTGCTACAAACTATGGCTACACCTTC
CSATNYGYTF
>-|TRBV6-6|17|TRBJ2-3|-
TGTGCCAGCAGTCCCTCGGTGGGGCGGGGAGGCACAGATACGCAGTATTTT
CASSPSVGRGGTDTQYF
>-|TRBV19|16|TRBJ1-2|-
TGTGCCAGTAGTATGTCGGGGGGTAGTGCTAACTATGGCTACACCTTC
CASSMSGGSANYGYTF
>-|TRBV19|13|TRBJ1-3|-
TGTGCCAGTAGTTCCGGGACAACTAACACCATATATTTT
CASSSGTTNTIYF
>TRBD1|TRBV7-2|15|TRBJ2-1|-
TGTGCCAGCAGCAGTACAGGGGGCGCCGAAAATGAGCAGTTCTTC
CASSSTGGAENEQFF
>-|TRBV5-1|14|TRBJ2-3|-
TGCGCCAGCACAACCGGGGAAGGCACAGATACGCAGTATTTT
CASTTGEGTDTQYF
>-|TRBV9|17|TRBJ2-3|-
TGTGCCAGCAGCCAGGGCCTTGACTCGGGAGCTGGAGATACGCAGTATTTT
CASSQGLDSGAGDTQYF
>-|TRBV9|13|TRBJ2-1|-
TGTGCCAGCAGCGTTTCTAGCGCCAATGAGCAGTTCTTC
CASSVSSANEQFF
>-|TRBV24-1|14|TRBJ2-1|few
TGTGCCACCAGTGATTTTCCCTACTACAATGAGCAGTTCTTC
CATSDFPYYNEQFF
>-|TRBV3-1/TRBV3-2|14|TRBJ1-5|-
TGTGCCAGCAAGTCGCACGGTAGCAATCAGCCCCAGCATTTT
CASKSHGSNQPQHF
>-|TRBV6-5|12|TRBJ2-1|-
TGTGCCAGCAGAACCCAGATGGATGAGCAGTTCTTC
CASRTQMDEQFF
>TRBD2|TRBV25-1|15|TRBJ2-5|-
TGTGCCAGCAGTGATCGGCGGGGGTTACTAGGGACCCAGTACTTC
CASSDRRGLLGTQYF
>-|TRBV6-1|15|TRBJ2-3|-
TGTGCCAGCAGTGAAACGATAACTAGCACAGATACGCAGTATTTT
CASSETITSTDTQYF
>-|TRBV7-2|15|TRBJ2-7|-
TGTGCCAGCAGCTTAGGAGGCGCTTACACCTACGAGCAGTACTTC
CASSLGGAYTYEQYF
>TRBD2|TRBV6-2/TRBV6-3|16|TRBJ2-3|-
TGTGCCAGCAGTTACGGTGGCGGGGGGTTCACAGATACGCAGTATTTT
CASSYGGGGFTDTQYF
>TRBD1|TRBV6-4|16|TRBJ2-1|once
TGTGCCAGCAGTGACGATCTTGGACAGGGGGCTAATGAGCAGTTCTTC
CASSDDLGQGANEQFF
>-|TRBV7-6|14|TRBJ2-7|-
TGTGCCAGCAGCTTATCAAGCCAGGGGAGTACGCAGTACTTC
CASSLSSQGSTQYF
>TRBD1|TRBV3-1/TRBV3-2|18|TRBJ2-1|-
TGTGCCAGCAGCCCGGTCCCGGGACAGGGATCGGGTTACAATGAGCAGTTCTTC
CASSPVPGQGSGYNEQFF
>-|TRBV5-1|13|TRBJ2-7|-
TGCGCCAGCAGCTTGGTGGGCACCTACGAGCAGTACTTC
CASSLVGTYEQYF
>-|TRBV7-9|14|TRBJ2-3|-
TGTGCCAGCAGGGTCCAGCTAGCAGCAGATACGCAGTATTTT
CASRVQLAADTQYF
>-|TRBV10-1|14|TRBJ1-1|-
TGCGCCAGCAGCAACAGGGACGGTATTGCTGAAGCTTTCTTT
CASSNRDGIAEAFF
>-|TRBV11-2|11|TRBJ2-7|-
TGTGCCAGCAGCACGCGTACGAGGGAGTACTTC
CASSTRTREYF
>-|TRBV2|11|TRBJ2-2|-
TGTGCCACCATGAGCACCGGGGAGCTGTTTTTT
CATMSTGELFF
>-|TRBV5-1|17|TRBJ2-1|-
TGCGCCAGCAGCGGCCGGGGGGCCGAGGGTGGGAACAATGAGCAGTTCTTC
CASSGRGAEGGNNEQFF
>TRBD2|TRBV11-2|18|TRBJ2-7|-
TGTGCCAGCAGGGACGGCTGGACTAGCAGTCAGAGCTCCTACGAGCAGTACTTC
CASRDGWTSSQSSYEQYF
>TRBD1|TRBV19|15|TRBJ1-5|few
TGTGCCAGTAGGACAGGGTTATGGGGCAATCAGCCCCAGCATTTT
CASRTGLWGNQPQHF
>-|TRBV27|14|TRBJ2-7|-
TGTGCCAGCAACGCCGGGACTTTCCCCTCCGAGCAGTACTTC
CASNAGTFPSEQYF
>-|TRBV24-1|13|TRBJ2-7|-
TGTGCCACCAGTGTGGGGGGCTCCTACGAGCAGTACTTC
CATSVGGSYEQYF
>-|TRBV11-1|12|TRBJ2-1|-
TGTGCCAGCAGCCTGGGGGGAGTTGAGCAGTTCTTC
CASSLGGVEQFF
>TRBD1|TRBV5-6|15|TRBJ1-5|-
TGTGCCAGCAGCTTAGGGACAGGGTCTAATCAGCCCCAGCATTTT
CASSLGTGSNQPQHF
>-|TRBV15|17|TRBJ1-4|-
TGTGCCACCAGCAGATCCCCCTGGACCTTGGAGGTTGAAAAACTGTTTTTT
CATSRSPWTLEVEKLFF
>TRBD1|TRBV29-1|15|TRBJ2-6|once
TGCAGCGTTTCGTCAGGGGGCACTGGGGCCAACGTCCTGACTTTC
CSVSSGGTGANVLTF
>-|TRBV6-5|14|TRBJ1-5|-
TGTGCCAGCAGTTTCAGGTATAGCAATCAGCCCCAGCATTTT
CASSFRYSNQPQHF
>TRBD1|TRBV3-1/TRBV3-2|13|TRBJ2-7|-
TGTGCCAGCAGCCACGGACAGGGATACGAGCAGTACTTC
CASSHGQGYEQYF
>TRBD1|TRBV15|17|TRBJ2-2|once
TGTGCCACCAGCCGGGACAGGGGGCGCAGGAACACCGGGGAGCTGTTTTTT
CATSRDRGRRNTGELFF
>-|TRBV21-1|15|TRBJ1-5|once
TGTGCCAGCAGGGGACGGACAGTTACTCATTTGGCCCAGCATTTT
CASRGRTVTHLAQHF
>TRBD1|TRBV6-2/TRBV6-3|14|TRBJ2-5|-
TGTGCCAGCAGTTACTACGAGGGACAGGGGACCCAGTACTTC
CASSYYEGQGTQYF
>-|TRBV11-2|13|TRBJ2-5|few
TGTGCCAGCAGCCCGGGGGATCGAGAGACCCAGTACTTC
CASSPGDRETQYF
>-|TRBV6-5|12|TRBJ2-2|-
TGTGCCAGCAGTTCCCCGGTGGGGGAGCTGTTTTTT
CASSSPVGELFF
>TRBD2|TRBV7-2|16|TRBJ2-7|-
TGTGCCAGCAGCTTGGATGGGACTAGCAATAACTACGAGCAGTACTTC
CASSLDGTSNNYEQYF
>-|TRBV9|15|TRBJ1-5|-
TGTGCCAGCAGCGAAGAACCGGACAGTTATCAGCCCCAGCATTTT
CASSEEPDSYQPQHF
>-|TRBV19|19|TRBJ1-2|-
TGTGCCAGTAGTATAGCCCCCGGGAGTCGGGGGAACTACTTCTATGGCTACACCTTC
CASSIAPGSRGNYFYGYTF
>TRBD1|TRBV29-1|13|TRBJ1-2|-
TGCAGCGGGGGGACAGACCCAAACTATGGCTACACCTTC
CSGGTDPNYGYTF
>TRBD1|TRBV4-2|17|TRBJ1-3|-
TGTGCCAGCAGCCAAACGACGGACAGGGTCTCTGGAAACACCATATATTTT
CASSQTTDRVSGNTIYF
>TRBD2|TRBV5-1|15|TRBJ2-7|-
TGCGCCAGCAGCACGACTAGCGGGGGCTCCTACGAGCAGTACTTC
CASSTTSGGSYEQYF